The text below deals with one TCR beta chain. The antigen is not known. Terminally differentiated effector memory CD45RA+ cells were excluded from the naive CD8 cells, which were CD45RO-negative and positively selected for CCR7. In the original workflow: For the immunoSEQ data, sequences were junction-only without quality scores, so filtering differed. TCRdb's copy holds only in-frame clones and misses some; the assay was immunoSEQ multiplex PCR. V, J and clone size derive from that table, while D and trimming were established from the DNA sequence. The profile shows about 1,900,000 clones, about 95% of them singletons. V shed 1 base and J 3 bases; nucleotides not matched to a gene: 3. Germline V gene data show CDR1 as SGHTA and CDR2 as FQGTGA. This CDR3 region has 15 residues. This record comes from a study of shared clonotypes between healthy human individuals. Overall study results and limits: At large depth, rarefaction still showed sorted-subset sequencing to be incomplete. Expectations were that clonotype sharing among donors would be affected by sequencing depth.

The chain employs TRBV7-3 and TRBJ1-2; TRBD1 agrees at 9 bases. The source of this sequence is a man aged 18 to 35 in good health. The sequenced sample was naive CD8+ T cells sorted from blood. The CDR3: CASSLSGTGHYGYTF. The CDR3 coding sequence is TGTGCCAGCAGCTTAAGCGGGACAGGGCACTATGGCTACACCTTC.